These 27 T cell receptor beta chains share one sample of origin, sequenced in a study of T-cell reconstitution after alpha-beta-depleted transplantation in children. The library targeted TCRbeta and was prepared with unique molecular identifiers. MiXCR was run by TCRdb on the PCR reads, yielding one entry per CDR3 protein. The sample carries approximately 350,000 distinct CDR3 sequences, roughly 17% recorded once. Material: PBMCs, mostly from graft donor cells, obtained 360 days after TCRalphabeta/CD19-depleted stem cell transplant. Every receptor here comes from a male patient between 2 and 10 years old who had a stem cell transplant for acute lymphoblastic leukemia, so the T cells may come from the graft donor.

Many counts were recorded for this clonotype. The CDR3 DNA reads TGCAGCGTTAAAGGCAGGGCAGGGTGGGAGACCCAGTACTTC. This codes for CSVKGRAGWETQYF. The rearrangement links TRBV29-1 to TRBJ2-5; maybe TRBD1 (5 bases). CDR1 SQVTM and CDR2 ANQGSEA come from the germline V gene. The CDR3 runs 14 residues. With 5 bases removed from V and 5 bases from J, the gap between germline ends came to 18 bases. Full variable domain (missing parts from reference TRBV29-1 and TRBJ2-5): SAVISQKPSRDICQRGTSLTIQCQVDSQVTMMFWYRQQPGQSLTLIATANQGSEATYESGFVIDKFPISRPNLTFSTLTVSNMSPEDSSIYLCSVKGRAGWETQYFGPGTRLLVL.

This clonotype came up many times. This chain links TRBV28 with TRBJ2-7; 7 nucleotides match TRBD2. After removal of 4 bases from V and 3 bases from J, the junction contained 9 bases not matched to a gene. Germline V CDR1 and CDR2: MDHEN, SYDVKM. The CDR3 runs 15 residues. Here the CDR3 reads CASSSRTRRVYEQYF. The CDR3 nucleotides are TGTGCCAGCAGTTCCCGGACTAGACGGGTCTACGAGCAGTACTTC.

This clonotype was observed a few times. V usage is TRBV4-1 and J usage is TRBJ2-7, with 8 positions matching TRBD2. In germline, CDR1 is MGHRA, CDR2 YSYEKL. Losses at the gene ends were 4 bases for V and 2 bases for J; bases not matched to a gene: 10. There are 16 residues in the CDR3. Here the CDR3 reads CASSRLAGPAAYEQYF. The DNA for the CDR3 is TGCGCCAGCAGCCGCTTAGCGGGACCAGCAGCCTACGAGCAGTACTTC.

This clonotype has just a few counts. The CDR3 loop reads CASSFGALGWAFF. The CDR3 nucleotides read TGTGCCAGCAGTTTTGGGGCCCTCGGTTGGGCTTTCTTT. The V call is TRBV6-5, the J call TRBJ1-1, with D possibly being TRBD1 (5 bases). V lost 4 bases and J 11 bases, leaving 17 bases between the germline ends. CDR1 is MNHEY, CDR2 SVGAGI, per germline. The CDR3 has 13 amino acids.

This clonotype showed up many times. This chain joins TRBV28 and TRBJ2-5; TRBD2 matches 8 bases. V shed 6 bases, J shed 5 bases, and the junction held 8 bases outside the gene matches. The CDR3 is 14 amino acids. CDR1 and CDR2 from the germline V gene are MDHEN and SYDVKM. CDR3 in DNA: TGTGCCAGCAGCCTTAGCGGGGTAGGGGAGACCCAGTACTTC. It translates to CASSLSGVGETQYF.

At least ten counts were recorded for this clonotype. The rearrangement joins TRBV11-2 to TRBJ2-7; TRBD2 matches at 9 bases. From germline, CDR1 is SGHAT and CDR2 FQNNGV. The CDR3 covers 15 residues. Germline trimming cut 1 base from V and 6 bases from J; bases unmatched to any gene: 7. The CDR3 region has the DNA TGTGCCAGCAGCTTAGGGATAGCGGGAGTTGGCGAGCAGTACTTC. Protein: CASSLGIAGVGEQYF.

This clonotype was detected a few times. V and J are TRBV5-6 and TRBJ2-7; unclear D gene. The V and J ends lost 3 bases and 6 bases respectively, with 10 bases between them. CDR1 SGHDT and CDR2 YYEEEE come from the germline V gene. There are 12 residues in the CDR3. The CDR3 nucleotides are TGTGCCAGCAGCTGGGTCCTTTCCGAGCAGTACTTC. It translates to CASSWVLSEQYF.

This clonotype has a handful of counts. The chain is built from TRBV4-3 and TRBJ1-1, with a tentative D call TRBD1 (6 bases). V dropped 1 base and J dropped 3 bases, with 15 bases sitting between them. The germline CDR1 and CDR2 sequences are LGHNA and YSLEER. The length of the CDR3 is 16 residues. CDR3 DNA sequence: TGCGCCAGCAGCCAAGGACCCGGACAGATTCACACTGAAGCTTTCTTT. As protein: CASSQGPGQIHTEAFF.

The gene calls are TRBV5-1 and TRBJ2-1, with 7 nucleotides matching TRBD1. The germline gives CDR1 SGHRS, CDR2 YFSETQ. This CDR3 has 19 residues. Germline trimming cut 4 bases from V and 2 bases from J; bases unmatched to any gene: 18. CDR3 sequence: CASSPLELFRGFAYNEQFF. CDR3 sequence (DNA): TGCGCCAGCAGCCCCCTCGAACTCTTCAGGGGGTTCGCCTACAATGAGCAGTTCTTC.

In this sample, this clonotype turned up a few times. The rearrangement uses TRBV12-3 or TRBV12-4 and TRBJ2-1, with TRBD2 matching 8 bases. The V and J ends lost 3 bases and 0 bases, in that order; junction bases with no gene match: 10. The CDR3 sequence is 18 residues long. The CDR3 region has the DNA TGTGCCAGCAGTTTTGTGTGGCGGGGGGTGAGCTCCTACAATGAGCAGTTCTTC. Residues: CASSFVWRGVSSYNEQFF.

This chain links TRBV19 with TRBJ1-5; D gene unclear. The CDR3 loop spans 14 amino acids. Per the germline V gene, CDR1 is LNHDA and CDR2 is SQIVND (reference sequence). V gave up 3 bases and J gave up 1 base, with 7 bases separating them. The CDR3 spells CASSISVSNQPQHF. CDR3 nucleotide sequence: TGTGCCAGTAGTATTAGCGTCAGCAATCAGCCCCAGCATTTT.

The chain uses TRBV7-6 and TRBJ1-2; the D gene is possibly TRBD1 (5 bases). This CDR3 comprises 12 residues. Germline V gene lookup returns CDR1 SGHVS and CDR2 FNYEAQ. Trimming left V 4 bases short and J 6 bases short, with 9 bases between. This CDR3 is CASSSPGDGYTF. DNA for the CDR3: TGTGCCAGCAGCTCCCCGGGGGATGGCTACACCTTC.

In its sample, this clonotype was seen a few times. V and J are TRBV6-5 and TRBJ2-7; D tentatively reads TRBD1 or TRBD2 (5 bases each). The CDR3 runs to 15 residues. Trimming removed 2 bases at V and 5 bases at J, with 16 bases between. The germline V gene has CDR1 MNHEY and CDR2 SVGAGI. CDR3 sequence (DNA): TGTGCCAGCAGTTACGGGACGCGCTCTAGCAACGAGCAGTACTTC. It is translated as CASSYGTRSSNEQYF.

The chain employs TRBV25-1 and TRBJ2-1, with D perhaps TRBD2 (6 bases). The germline CDR1 and CDR2 sequences are MGHDK and SYGVNS. The CDR3 has 16 residues. The V gene lost 5 bases and the J gene lost 6 bases, with 20 bases spanning the gap. As DNA, the CDR3 is TGTGCCAGCAGTCCCTCGGGGACTTGGCCCCCCAATGAGCAGTTCTTC. Its translation is CASSPSGTWPPNEQFF.

This clonotype was observed a few times. The chain links TRBV7-2 to TRBJ2-3, with TRBD2 matching over 8 bases. Unmatched junction bases numbered 6, after V lost 2 bases and J lost 2 bases. The germline V gene has CDR1 SGHTA and CDR2 FQGNSA. This CDR3 contains 16 residues. The CDR3 DNA reads as TGTGCCAGCAGCTTAACCGGGACTAGTGTCACAGATACGCAGTATTTT. Protein sequence: CASSLTGTSVTDTQYF.

The J gene is TRBJ2-1, the V gene TRBV3-1; no clear D gene. The CDR3 extends over 13 amino acids. V gave up 7 bases and J gave up 3 bases, with 10 bases separating them. Germline V lookup: CDR1 LGHDT, CDR2 YNNKEL (reference sequence). This CDR3 is CASMNPLYNEQFF. The CDR3 DNA sequence: TGTGCCAGCATGAATCCCCTCTACAATGAGCAGTTCTTC.

This clonotype was counted at least ten times. The chain combines TRBV12-3 or TRBV12-4 with TRBJ2-1; 10 bases match TRBD2. The CDR3 is 15 residues long. V dropped 2 bases and J dropped 2; count of bases not matched to a gene: 0. The CDR3 loop reads CASSLTSGTYNEQFF. CDR3 in DNA: TGTGCCAGCAGTTTAACTAGCGGGACCTACAATGAGCAGTTCTTC.

This clonotype occurred many times. The CDR3 protein is CASSPRLGQGGNEQFF. The DNA for the CDR3 is TGCGCCAGCAGCCCCCGGCTAGGCCAGGGTGGTAATGAGCAGTTCTTC. J is TRBJ2-1 and V is TRBV10-1, with D perhaps TRBD1 (5 bases). This CDR3 is 16 amino acids long. Looked up from germline, CDR1 is WNHNN and CDR2 is SYGVQD (reference sequence). Trimming left V 6 bases short and J 7 bases short, with 22 bases between.

The V and J genes are TRBV19 and TRBJ2-1; D possibly corresponds to TRBD2 (6 bases). Germline CDR1 and CDR2: LNHDA and SQIVND (reference sequence). V lost 0 bases and J lost 0, with 12 bases in between. The CDR3 sequence is 17 residues long. CDR3 sequence (DNA): TGTGCCAGTAGTATAGAGGACTATCAGAGCTCCTACAATGAGCAGTTCTTC. This sequence encodes CASSIEDYQSSYNEQFF.

The chain is built from TRBV7-9 and TRBJ2-2; D is ambiguous. This CDR3 region has 14 residues. Germline V gene data show CDR1 as SEHNR and CDR2 as FQNEAQ (reference sequence). With 1 base removed from V and 6 bases from J, the gap between germline ends came to 9 bases. CDR3 nucleotide sequence: TGTGCCAGCAGCTTAGAAAGGGAACCCGGGGAGCTGTTTTTT. Encoded protein: CASSLEREPGELFF. Variable domain in full (rest from reference TRBV7-9 and TRBJ2-2): DTGVSQNPRHKITKRGQNVTFRCDPISEHNRLYWYRQTLGQGPEFLTYFQNEAQLEKSRLLSDRFSAERPKGSFSTLEIQRTEQGDSAMYLCASSLEREPGELFFGEGSRLTVL.

The sample holds many counts of this clonotype. The J gene is TRBJ2-1, the V gene TRBV5-6; D not certain. In germline, CDR1 is SGHDT, CDR2 YYEEEE. CDR3 length: 14 amino acids. The V and J ends lost 0 bases and 7 bases respectively, with 11 bases between them. The CDR3 here is CASSLAQLENEQFF. The CDR3 DNA sequence: TGTGCCAGCAGCTTGGCTCAACTGGAGAATGAGCAGTTCTTC.

This clonotype has at least ten counts. This rearrangement joins TRBV12-3 or TRBV12-4 to TRBJ1-1; perhaps TRBD1 as D (5 bases). This CDR3 spans 15 amino acids. The V end lost 4 bases, the J end lost 1 base, and 13 bases lay between the germline ends. CDR3: CASSSVGGGNTEAFF. The CDR3 DNA sequence: TGTGCCAGCAGTTCGGTCGGGGGTGGGAACACTGAAGCTTTCTTT.

This clonotype was counted ten times or more. V is TRBV12-3 or TRBV12-4 and J is TRBJ2-1; unclear D gene. Trimming removed 3 bases at V and 3 bases at J, with 9 bases between. The CDR3 spans 14 residues. Here the CDR3 reads CASSFQRIYNEQFF. CDR3 sequence (DNA): TGTGCCAGCAGTTTCCAACGGATCTACAATGAGCAGTTCTTC.

The sample holds many counts of this clonotype. The chain is built from TRBV2 and TRBJ2-7; 9 positions match TRBD2. The CDR3 totals 14 residues. CDR1 SNHLY and CDR2 FYNNEI come from the germline V gene. The ends lost 8 bases at V and 0 bases at J; junction bases unmatched: 5. DNA for the CDR3: TGTGCCAGCTATAAGCGGGAGGACTCCTACGAGCAGTACTTC. It codes for CASYKREDSYEQYF.

The chain employs TRBV12-3 or TRBV12-4 and TRBJ2-7, with TRBD2 identical over 9 bases. The CDR3 is 16 residues long. V was pared by 3 bases and J by 5 bases, with 11 bases of the junction left unmatched. The CDR3 spells CASSFARGRAPDEQYF. CDR3 nucleotide sequence: TGTGCCAGCAGTTTTGCGCGCGGGAGGGCCCCCGACGAGCAGTACTTC.

The gene calls are TRBV12-3 or TRBV12-4 and TRBJ2-3; maybe TRBD1 (6 bases). This CDR3 has 14 amino acids. V gave up 3 bases and J gave up 4 bases, with 11 bases separating them. The CDR3 region is CASSLGARSDTQYF. The CDR3 DNA sequence: TGTGCCAGCAGTTTGGGGGCTAGATCAGATACGCAGTATTTT.

This clonotype turned up a few times. The chain recombines TRBV20-1 with TRBJ1-1; weak D call: TRBD1 (5 bases). Per the germline V gene, CDR1 is DFQATT and CDR2 is SNEGSKA (reference sequence). There are 17 residues in the CDR3. The germline V and J ends were trimmed by 0 bases and 0 bases, with 17 bases remaining between them. CDR3 protein: CSARDRGTGYLNTEAFF. The CDR3 DNA reads TGCAGTGCTAGAGATCGCGGGACGGGTTACTTGAACACTGAAGCTTTCTTT.